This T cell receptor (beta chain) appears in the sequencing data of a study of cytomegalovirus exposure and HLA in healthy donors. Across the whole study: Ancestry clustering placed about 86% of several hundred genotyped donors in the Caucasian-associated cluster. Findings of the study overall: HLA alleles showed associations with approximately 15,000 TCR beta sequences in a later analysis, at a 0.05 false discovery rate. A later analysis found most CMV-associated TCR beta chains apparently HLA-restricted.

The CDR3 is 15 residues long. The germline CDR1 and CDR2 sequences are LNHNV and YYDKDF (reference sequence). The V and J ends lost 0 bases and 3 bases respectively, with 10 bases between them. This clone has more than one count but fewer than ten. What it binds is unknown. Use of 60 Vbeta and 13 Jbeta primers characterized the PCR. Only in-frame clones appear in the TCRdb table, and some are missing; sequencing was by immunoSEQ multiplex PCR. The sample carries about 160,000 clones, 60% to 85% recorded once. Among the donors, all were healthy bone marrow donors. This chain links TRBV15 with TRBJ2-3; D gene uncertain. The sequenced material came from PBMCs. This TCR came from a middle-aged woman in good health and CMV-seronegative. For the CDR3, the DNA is TGTGCCACCAGCAGAGATTGGGCATCTACAGATACGCAGTATTTT. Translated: CATSRDWASTDTQYF.